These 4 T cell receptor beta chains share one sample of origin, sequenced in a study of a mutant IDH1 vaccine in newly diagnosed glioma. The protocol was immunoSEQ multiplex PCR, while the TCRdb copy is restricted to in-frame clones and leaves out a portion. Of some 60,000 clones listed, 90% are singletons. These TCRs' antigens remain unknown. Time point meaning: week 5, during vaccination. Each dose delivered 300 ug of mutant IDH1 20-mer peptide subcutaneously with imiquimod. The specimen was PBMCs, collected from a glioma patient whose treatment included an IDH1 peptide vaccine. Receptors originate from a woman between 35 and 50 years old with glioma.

CDR3 sequence (DNA): TGTGCCAGCAGCGTAGGAGATAGCAATCAGCCCCAGCATTTT. This gives the protein CASSVGDSNQPQHF. This chain links TRBV9 with TRBJ1-5; D remains unclear. The CDR3 sequence is 14 residues long. Between the trimmed V and J ends, which lost 0 bases and 0 bases, there was a span of 4 bases. In germline, CDR1 is SGDLS, CDR2 YYNGEE.

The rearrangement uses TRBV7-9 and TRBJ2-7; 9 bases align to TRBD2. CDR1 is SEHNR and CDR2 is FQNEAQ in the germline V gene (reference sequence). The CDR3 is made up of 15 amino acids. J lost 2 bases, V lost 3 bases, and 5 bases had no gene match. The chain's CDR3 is CASSFGLAGPYEQYF. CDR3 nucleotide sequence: TGTGCCAGCAGCTTCGGCCTAGCGGGGCCCTACGAGCAGTACTTC.

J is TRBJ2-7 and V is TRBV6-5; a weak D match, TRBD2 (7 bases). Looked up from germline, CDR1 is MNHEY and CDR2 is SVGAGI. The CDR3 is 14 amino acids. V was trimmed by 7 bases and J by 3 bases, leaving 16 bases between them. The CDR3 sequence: CASTREGGFYEQYF. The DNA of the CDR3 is TGTGCCAGCACCCGAGAGGGGGGGTTCTACGAGCAGTACTTC.

The CDR3 bases are TGTGCCAGCTCACCATTGGCCGGGGGCGCAGATACGCAGTATTTT. It translates to CASSPLAGGADTQYF. The chain is built from TRBV18 and TRBJ2-3; perhaps D is TRBD1 or TRBD2 (6 bases each). V lost 2 bases, J lost 4 bases, and 13 bases lay in between. This CDR3 has 15 amino acids. CDR1 and CDR2 from the germline V gene are KGHSH and LQKENI.